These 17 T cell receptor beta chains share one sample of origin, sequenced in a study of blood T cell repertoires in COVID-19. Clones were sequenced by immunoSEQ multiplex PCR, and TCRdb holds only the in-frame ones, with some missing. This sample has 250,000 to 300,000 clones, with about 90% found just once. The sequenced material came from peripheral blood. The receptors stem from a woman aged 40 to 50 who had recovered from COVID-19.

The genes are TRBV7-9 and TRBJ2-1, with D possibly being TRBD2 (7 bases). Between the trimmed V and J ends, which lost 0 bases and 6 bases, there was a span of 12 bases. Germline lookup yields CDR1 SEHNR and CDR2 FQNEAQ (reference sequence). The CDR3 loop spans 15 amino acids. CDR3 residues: CASSLAGRGANEQFF. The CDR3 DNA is TGTGCCAGCAGCTTAGCGGGCCGGGGGGCCAATGAGCAGTTCTTC. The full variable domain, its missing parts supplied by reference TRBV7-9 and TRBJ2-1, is DTGVSQNPRHKITKRGQNVTFRCDPISEHNRLYWYRQTLGQGPEFLTYFQNEAQLEKSRLLSDRFSAERPKGSFSTLEIQRTEQGDSAMYLCASSLAGRGANEQFFGPGTRLTVL.

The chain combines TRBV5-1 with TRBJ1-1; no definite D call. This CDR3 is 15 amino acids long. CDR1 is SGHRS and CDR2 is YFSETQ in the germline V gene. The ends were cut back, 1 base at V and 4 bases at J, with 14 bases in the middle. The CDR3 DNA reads TGCGCCAGCAGCTTGTCACGGGTAGTGAGCACTGAAGCTTTCTTT. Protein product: CASSLSRVVSTEAFF.

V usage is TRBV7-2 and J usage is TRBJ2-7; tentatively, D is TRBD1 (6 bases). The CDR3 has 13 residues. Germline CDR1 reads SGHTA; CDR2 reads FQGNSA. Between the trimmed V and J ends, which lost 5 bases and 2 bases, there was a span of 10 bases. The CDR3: CASSRTGPYEQYF. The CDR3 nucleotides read TGTGCCAGCAGCCGAACAGGGCCCTACGAGCAGTACTTC.

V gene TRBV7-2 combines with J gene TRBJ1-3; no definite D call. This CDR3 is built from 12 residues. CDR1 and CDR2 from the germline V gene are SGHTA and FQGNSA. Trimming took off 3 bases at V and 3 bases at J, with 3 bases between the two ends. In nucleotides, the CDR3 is TGTGCCAGCAGCTTCGGTGGAAACACCATATATTTT. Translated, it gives CASSFGGNTIYF.

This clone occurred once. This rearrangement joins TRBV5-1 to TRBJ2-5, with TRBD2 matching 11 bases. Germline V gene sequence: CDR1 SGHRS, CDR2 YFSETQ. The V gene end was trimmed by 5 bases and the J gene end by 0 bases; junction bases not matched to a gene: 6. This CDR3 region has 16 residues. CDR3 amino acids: CASRASGGPNQETQYF. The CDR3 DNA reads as TGCGCCAGCAGGGCTAGCGGGGGGCCAAACCAAGAGACCCAGTACTTC.

The CDR3 reads CASSFPGGGEAFF. The CDR3 coding sequence is TGTGCCAGCAGCTTCCCGGGAGGAGGGGAAGCTTTCTTT. This chain connects TRBV7-9 to TRBJ1-1; no clear D. The V gene's germline CDR1 is SEHNR and CDR2 FQNEAQ (reference sequence). The V and J ends lost 3 bases and 8 bases respectively, with 13 bases between them. The CDR3 is made up of 13 amino acids.

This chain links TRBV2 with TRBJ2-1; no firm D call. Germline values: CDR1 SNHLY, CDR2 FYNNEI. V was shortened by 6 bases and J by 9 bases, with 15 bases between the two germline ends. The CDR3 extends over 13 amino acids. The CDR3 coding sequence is TGTGCCAGCAGGGTCGAGGTGGAGAGTGAGCAGTTCTTC. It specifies CASRVEVESEQFF.

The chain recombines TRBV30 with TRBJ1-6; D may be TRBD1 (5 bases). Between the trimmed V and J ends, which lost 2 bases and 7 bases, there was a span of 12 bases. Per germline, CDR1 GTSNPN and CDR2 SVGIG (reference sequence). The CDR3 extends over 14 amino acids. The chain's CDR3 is CAWSRRQTNSPLHF. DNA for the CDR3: TGTGCCTGGAGTAGGAGACAGACGAATTCACCCCTCCACTTT.

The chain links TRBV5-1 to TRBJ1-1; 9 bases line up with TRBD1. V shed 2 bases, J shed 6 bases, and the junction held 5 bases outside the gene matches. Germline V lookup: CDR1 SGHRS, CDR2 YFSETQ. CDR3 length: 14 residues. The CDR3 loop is CASSFTGGASEAFF. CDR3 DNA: TGCGCCAGCAGCTTCACAGGGGGCGCTTCTGAAGCTTTCTTT.

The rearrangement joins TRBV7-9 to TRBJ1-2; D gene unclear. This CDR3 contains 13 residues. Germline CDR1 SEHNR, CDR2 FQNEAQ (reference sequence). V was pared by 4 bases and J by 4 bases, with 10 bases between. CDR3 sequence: CASSSTRSYGYTF. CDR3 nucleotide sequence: TGTGCCAGCAGCTCAACACGAAGCTATGGCTACACCTTC.

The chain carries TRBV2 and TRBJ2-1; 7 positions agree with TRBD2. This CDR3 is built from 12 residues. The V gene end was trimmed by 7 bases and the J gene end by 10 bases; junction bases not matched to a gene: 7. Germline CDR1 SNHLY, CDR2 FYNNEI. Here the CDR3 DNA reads TGTGCCAGCACTTTCGAGGGAGGGGAGCAGTTCTTC. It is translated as CASTFEGGEQFF. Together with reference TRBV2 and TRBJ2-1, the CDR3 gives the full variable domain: EPEVTQTPSHQVTQMGQEVILRCVPISNHLYFYWYRQILGQKVEFLVSFYNNEISEKSEIFDDQFSVERPDGSNFTLKIRSTKLEDSAMYFCASTFEGGEQFFGPGTRLTVL.

The CDR3 protein is CASSQTSGGASEQFF. CDR3 nucleotide sequence: TGTGCCAGCAGCCAAACTAGCGGGGGGGCAAGTGAGCAGTTCTTC. J is TRBJ2-1 and V is TRBV7-3; TRBD2 matches at 13 bases. This CDR3 comprises 15 residues. The J segment lost 9 bases and the V segment lost 5 bases, leaving 7 bases of the junction unmatched. Germline lookup yields CDR1 SGHTA and CDR2 FQGTGA.

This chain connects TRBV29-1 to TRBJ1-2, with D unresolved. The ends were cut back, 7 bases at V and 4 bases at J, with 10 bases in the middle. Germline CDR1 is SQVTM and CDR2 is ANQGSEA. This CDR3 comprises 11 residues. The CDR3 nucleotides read TGCAGCGCCCTGGAGGGCTATGGCTACACCTTC. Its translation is CSALEGYGYTF.

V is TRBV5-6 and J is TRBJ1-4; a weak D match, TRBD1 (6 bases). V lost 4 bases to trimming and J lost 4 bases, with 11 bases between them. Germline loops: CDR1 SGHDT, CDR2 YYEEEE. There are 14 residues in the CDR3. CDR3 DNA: TGTGCCAGCAGCCGGACAGACTATAATGAAAAACTGTTTTTT. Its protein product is CASSRTDYNEKLFF.

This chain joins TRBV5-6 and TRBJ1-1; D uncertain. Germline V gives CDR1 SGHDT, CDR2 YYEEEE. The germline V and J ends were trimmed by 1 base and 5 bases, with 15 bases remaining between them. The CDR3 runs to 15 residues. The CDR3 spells CASSLWLEGRTEAFF. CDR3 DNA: TGTGCCAGCAGCTTGTGGTTGGAGGGAAGGACTGAAGCTTTCTTT.

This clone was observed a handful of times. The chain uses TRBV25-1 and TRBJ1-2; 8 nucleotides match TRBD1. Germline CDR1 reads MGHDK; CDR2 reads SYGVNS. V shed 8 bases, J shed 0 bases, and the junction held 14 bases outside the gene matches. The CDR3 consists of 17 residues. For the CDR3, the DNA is TGTGCCAGCGCCGAAGCCGGGACAGGCCTGACTAACTATGGCTACACCTTC. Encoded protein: CASAEAGTGLTNYGYTF.

The CDR3 coding sequence is TGTGCCAGCAGTGAAGGGTACAGGGGGCAGCAGACCCAGTACTTC. It translates to CASSEGYRGQQTQYF. The chain recombines TRBV6-1 with TRBJ2-5, with 9 bases that match TRBD1. The CDR3 loop spans 15 amino acids. Losses at the gene ends were 1 base for V and 6 bases for J; bases not matched to a gene: 6. Germline CDR1 is MNHNS and CDR2 is SASEGT.